This T cell receptor beta chain derives from a study of T cell changes during pregnancy in multiple sclerosis (dated by TCRdb to the late 2010s). About the investigation overall: The study examined how the T cell repertoire changed over the course of pregnancy in women with multiple sclerosis.

Receptor libraries were prepared by the immunoSEQ multiplex PCR assay. TCRdb holds this immuneACCESS table with in-frame rearrangements only. Some clones are missing; in checked studies, unresolved V genes explain under half, and the rest has no known cause. The sample table shows about 79,000 clones, and just under 95% are seen once. The ten top clones hold about 0.72% of the sample. CDR1 is given as SGDLS and CDR2 as YYNGEE, both from the germline V gene. V is pared back by 2 bases and J by 2 bases, with 7 bases lying between the germline termini. There are 13 amino acids in the CDR3, from cysteine to phenylalanine inclusive. Of the read, only the CDR3 DNA is kept; its 39 bases are in frame from base 1. Of note for this clone: Its antigen is currently not known. Per-nucleotide qualities are absent, and no much larger clonotype sits a single base away. Other nucleotide sequences from this sample produce the same CDR3.

The chain links TRBV9 with TRBJ1-2, and TRBD1 may be the D gene, going by 6 matching bases. Sequencing was performed on peripheral blood, taken in the second trimester of pregnancy. The TCR originated in a female donor in good health, enrolled as a control in a pregnancy study. The CDR3 has the sequence CASSVDRNYGYTF. The nucleotides read TGTGCCAGCAGCGTCGACAGGAACTATGGCTACACCTTC. With the rest looked up from the reference TRBV9 and TRBJ1-2 genes rather than sequenced, the full variable domain is DSGVTQTPKHLITATGQRVTLRCSPRSGDLSVYWYQQSLDQGLQFLIQYYNGEERAKGNILERFSAQQFPDLHSELNLSSLELGDSALYFCASSVDRNYGYTFGSGTRLTVV.